A selection of T cell receptor beta chains follows, all from one sample in a study of cytomegalovirus exposure and HLA in healthy donors. Profiled with immunoSEQ multiplex PCR; TCRdb holds only in-frame clones, not every one. This repertoire shows under 300,000 clones, over 70% found once; its top ten account for almost 8%. Sequencing was performed on PBMCs. All receptors come from an older woman in good health and CMV-seropositive. Both conserved end residues are part of each CDR3. The D gene is left open where the match is weak. A clone size is listed for some rows: how often the clone was seen (once, few, many), or a class if it is expanded.

j_call clone_size d_call v_call cdr3_nt cdr3_aa
TRBJ2-7 few TRBD2 TRBV5-1 TGCGCCAGCAGCTTGATACTAGCGGGAACGGGAGTCTACGAGCAGTACTTC CASSLILAGTGVYEQYF
TRBJ1-2 - TRBD1 TRBV6-1 TGTGCCAGCAGTGAAAAGGGACAGTTCTATGGCTACACCTTC CASSEKGQFYGYTF
TRBJ2-1 - TRBD2 TRBV7-3 TGTGCCAGCAGCCCCCGGGCGGGAGTTAATGAGCAGTTCTTC CASSPRAGVNEQFF
TRBJ1-5 - - TRBV2 TGTGCCAGCAGGATGAGCCTAGGCAATCAGCCCCAGCATTTT CASRMSLGNQPQHF
TRBJ2-5 once TRBD2 TRBV5-1 TGCGCCAGCAGCCCCTGGACTAGCGGAGGGGAGACCCAGTACTTC CASSPWTSGGETQYF
TRBJ2-1 - TRBD2 TRBV5-1 TGCGCCAGCAGTAGACTAGCGGGAGCCGTCAATGAGCAGTTCTTC CASSRLAGAVNEQFF
TRBJ2-7 - TRBD2 TRBV11-2 TGTGCCAGCAGCCCGTTGGGTAGCGGGAGTATTAGCGACGAGCAGTACTTC CASSPLGSGSISDEQYF
TRBJ1-2 few - TRBV7-3 TGTGCCAGCAGCTTAGACATTAACTATGGCTACACCTTC CASSLDINYGYTF
TRBJ1-5 - - TRBV9 TGTGCTAGCAGCGTAGGGGAGGGAAGCAATCAGCCCCAGCATTTT CASSVGEGSNQPQHF
TRBJ1-2 few TRBD1 TRBV6-6 TGTGCCAGCAGTTACTACCCTACAGGGGACAACTATGGCTACACCTTC CASSYYPTGDNYGYTF
TRBJ2-7 - TRBD1 TRBV5-1 TGCGCCAGCAGCTCCGGACAGGGCCACGAGCAGTACTTC CASSSGQGHEQYF
TRBJ2-7 - TRBD2 TRBV7-9 TGTGCCAGCAGCTCTAGCGGGAGGAGCTCCTACGAGCAGTACTTC CASSSSGRSSYEQYF
TRBJ2-7 once - TRBV4-2 TGTGCCAGCAGCCCCGCGGCGGTTATCGCGGGGTACGAGCAGTACTTC CASSPAAVIAGYEQYF
TRBJ2-2 - TRBD2 TRBV4-1 TGCGCCAGCAGCCAGCTAGCGGTCTGGGGACCCGGGGAGCTGTTTTTT CASSQLAVWGPGELFF
TRBJ1-6 - - TRBV5-1 TGCGCCAGCAGCTTGACAGCAAGCTCCTATAATTCACCCCTCCACTTT CASSLTASSYNSPLHF
TRBJ2-7 - - TRBV2 TGTGCCAGCAGCCCCCTTATCGAGCAGTACTTC CASSPLIEQYF
TRBJ1-2 once - TRBV7-3 TGTGCCAGCAGCTTAGGCACAGGGTTTGGCTACACCTTC CASSLGTGFGYTF
TRBJ1-2 - - TRBV9 TGTGCCAGCAGCCTAAAGTGGGGAGCTAACTATGGCTACACCTTC CASSLKWGANYGYTF
TRBJ2-3 - TRBD2 TRBV5-1 TGCGCCAGCAGCTTGGCACCACCGCGACTAGCGGGAGTTCATACGCAGTATTTT CASSLAPPRLAGVHTQYF
TRBJ2-7 - - TRBV14 TGTGCCAGCAGCCATCTGGTCAGGGACGAGCAGTACTTC CASSHLVRDEQYF
TRBJ1-1 - TRBD1 TRBV4-1 TGCGCCAGCAGCCAAGATGGTCAGGGGGCGGACACTGAAGCTTTCTTT CASSQDGQGADTEAFF
TRBJ1-1 - - TRBV6-5 TGTGCCAGCCATCGCGAGAGGGACACTGAAGCTTTCTTT CASHRERDTEAFF
TRBJ1-5 - - TRBV27 TGTGCCAGCAGGCATGGAGGAGGGAGAAATCAGCCCCAGCATTTT CASRHGGGRNQPQHF
TRBJ2-2 - - TRBV27 TGTGCCAGCAGTTTAGAGGGAACCGGGGAGCTGTTTTTT CASSLEGTGELFF
TRBJ2-7 - TRBD1 TRBV25-1 TGTGCCAGCAGTGATCCGGGACAGGGCTACGAGCAGTACTTC CASSDPGQGYEQYF
TRBJ1-3 - - TRBV7-9 TGTGCCAGCAGCTTCAGACAGACAAGCTCTGGAAACACCATATATTTT CASSFRQTSSGNTIYF
TRBJ1-1 - - TRBV7-3 TGTGCCAGCAGCTTACAGGGGAAGGTCACTGAAGCTTTCTTT CASSLQGKVTEAFF
TRBJ2-7 - TRBD1 TRBV2 TGTGCCAGCCGACAGGGGGTCGAGCAGTACTTC CASRQGVEQYF
TRBJ1-1 - - TRBV19 TGTGCCAGTAGTATAGATCTGGCAGACACTGAAGCTTTCTTT CASSIDLADTEAFF
TRBJ2-3 - - TRBV6-1 TGTGCCAGCAGTGCCCGGGACTGGCAGTATTTT CASSARDWQYF
TRBJ2-1 - - TRBV7-9 TGTGCCAGCAGCTTAACACTTAGTAGCGTCAATGAGCAGTTCTTC CASSLTLSSVNEQFF
TRBJ2-7 - TRBD1 TRBV5-1 TGCGCCAGCGAGGGGACAGGGGGCAAATACGAGCAGTACTTC CASEGTGGKYEQYF
TRBJ1-2 - - TRBV6-1 TGTGCCAGCAGTGACAACACAGGGAACTATGGCTACAACTTC CASSDNTGNYGYNF
TRBJ1-1 once - TRBV5-5 TGTGCCAGCAGCTGGGAACAGGGTACTGAAGCTTTCTTT CASSWEQGTEAFF
TRBJ1-5 - - TRBV4-2 TGTGCCAGCAGCCAGGGGACATCAAATCAGCCCCAGCATTTT CASSQGTSNQPQHF
TRBJ2-6 - - TRBV10-2 TGCGCCAGCAGTGAGTCGTCCACCCGCGGGGTCCTGACTTTC CASSESSTRGVLTF
TRBJ2-7 - TRBD1 TRBV28 TGTGCCAGCGAGGGACAGGTCTCCTACGAGCAGTACTTC CASEGQVSYEQYF